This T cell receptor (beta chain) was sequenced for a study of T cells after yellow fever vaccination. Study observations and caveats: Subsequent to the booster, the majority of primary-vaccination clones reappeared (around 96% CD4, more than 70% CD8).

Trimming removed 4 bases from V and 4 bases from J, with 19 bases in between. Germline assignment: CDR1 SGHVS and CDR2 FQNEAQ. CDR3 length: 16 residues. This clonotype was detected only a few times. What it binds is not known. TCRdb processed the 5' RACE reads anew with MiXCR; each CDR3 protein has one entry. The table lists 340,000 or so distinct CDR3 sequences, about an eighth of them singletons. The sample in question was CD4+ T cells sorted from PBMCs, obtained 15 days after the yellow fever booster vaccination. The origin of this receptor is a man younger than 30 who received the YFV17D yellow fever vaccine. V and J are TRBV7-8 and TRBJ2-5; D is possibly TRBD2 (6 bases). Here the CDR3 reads CASSSSKTRLSETQYF. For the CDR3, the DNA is TGTGCCAGCAGCTCCAGCAAGACTAGACTTTCAGAGACCCAGTACTTC.